Described below is a single T cell receptor beta chain sequence and its context. The data derive from a study of blood T cell repertoires in COVID-19. Study context: Sites across the United States, Italy and Spain contributed samples from acute and convalescent COVID-19. From T cells, B-cell-depleted T cells, or PBMCs came the material, which was cDNA or gDNA.

As originally analysed: Estimation of nucleated cell counts relied on the amplification of reference gene primers. Method: immunoSEQ multiplex PCR; TCRdb's copy keeps in-frame clones and lacks some. V and J calls and clone size are those listed in that table; D and trimming were worked out from the DNA. The sample consists of under 450,000 clones, roughly four fifths of them appearing once. This CDR3 spans 15 amino acids. V gave up 3 bases and J gave up 3 bases, with 13 bases separating them. Germline CDR1 and CDR2: WSHSY and SAAADI. Sequenced input: peripheral blood. The receptor was derived from a human donor with acute or convalescent COVID-19. The donor label of this sample is uncertain. This chain joins TRBV10-2 and TRBJ2-3; a possible D gene is TRBD2 (7 bases). CDR3 coding DNA: TGCGCCAGCAGTGATTCGGGGGGCATAACAGATACGCAGTATTTT. Residues: CASSDSGGITDTQYF.